This section outlines one TCR beta chain sequence together with its context. The data were obtained in a study of T-cell memory formation after mild COVID-19. The CDR3 consists of 15 residues. V was pared by 1 base and J by 6 bases, with 6 bases of the junction left unmatched. Germline V gene lookup returns CDR1 LNHDA and CDR2 SQIVND (reference sequence). TCRdb independently ran MiXCR on the 5' RACE reads; one entry per CDR3 protein. The sample includes nearly 250,000 distinct CDR3 sequences, over 15% of them seen just once. The sequencing input was PBMCs or a T cell subset sorted from them (not recorded which). This receptor was identified in an adult woman who had mild COVID-19 (a few samples of this study predate the infection). Cell type and time point are not known. V is TRBV19 and J is TRBJ2-1, with 7 bases identical to TRBD2. CDR3 sequence: CASSIGGSNRNEQFF. The CDR3 nucleotides read TGTGCCAGTAGTATAGGCGGGAGTAATCGCAATGAGCAGTTCTTC.